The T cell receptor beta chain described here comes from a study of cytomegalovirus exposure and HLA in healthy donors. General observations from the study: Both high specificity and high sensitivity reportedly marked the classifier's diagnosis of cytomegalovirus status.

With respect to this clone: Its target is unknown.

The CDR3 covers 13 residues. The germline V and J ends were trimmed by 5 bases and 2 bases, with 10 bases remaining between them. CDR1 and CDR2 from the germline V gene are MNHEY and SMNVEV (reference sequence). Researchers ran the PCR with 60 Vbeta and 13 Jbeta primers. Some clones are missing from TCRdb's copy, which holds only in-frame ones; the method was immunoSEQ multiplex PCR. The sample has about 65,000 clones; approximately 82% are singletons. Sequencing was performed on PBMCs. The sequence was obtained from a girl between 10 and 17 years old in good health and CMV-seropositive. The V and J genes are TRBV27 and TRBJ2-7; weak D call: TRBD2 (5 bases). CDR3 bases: TGTGCCAGCAGTCCAACCGGGACCTACGAGCAGTACTTC. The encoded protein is CASSPTGTYEQYF.